This T cell receptor (beta chain) was sequenced in a study of blood T cell repertoires in COVID-19. Study background: The cDNA or gDNA used as material had been derived from T cells, B-cell-depleted T cells, or PBMCs.

This table comes from immunoSEQ multiplex PCR, and its TCRdb copy is limited to in-frame clones, with some not included. The sample holds some 270,000 clones, roughly 89% seen once. Germline CDR1 reads MGHRA; CDR2 reads YSYEKL. The CDR3 consists of 15 residues. J gave up 2 bases and V 3 bases, and 0 bases lay outside the gene matches. The gene calls are TRBV4-1 and TRBJ2-1; the match to TRBD2 covers 11 bases. Sample: peripheral blood. The sequence was obtained from a woman aged 40 to 49 who had recovered from COVID-19. Here the CDR3 reads CASSHSGGAYNEQFF. The CDR3 DNA is TGCGCCAGCAGCCATAGCGGGGGGGCCTACAATGAGCAGTTCTTC.